Below, one T cell receptor beta chain is given with its context. No antigen is known for it. Using immunoSEQ multiplex PCR, the repertoire was profiled, and TCRdb retains in-frame clones only, with some absent. The data show around 72,000 clones, roughly 80% seen once. The data were obtained in a study of T cell responses to AZD1222 COVID-19 vaccine. Study conclusions and caveats: Sampling captured repertoires only after the peak T cell response. Of spike-specific TCRs, nearly half reportedly target regions left unmutated in variants. Vaccine-related CD4 TCRs covered spike, predominating at 160-218 and 743-854. Mostly white British, mostly female donors; authors suggested clonal diversity may be underestimated.

The sequence came from an adult in good health. This specimen was peripheral blood, taken on day 0 of AZD1222 vaccination.

Here the CDR3 DNA reads TGTGCCAGCAGCTTGGTAAAACAGCCGAACTATGGCTACACCTTC. It encodes CASSLVKQPNYGYTF. This chain connects TRBV5-6 to TRBJ1-2, with D uncertain. This CDR3 is 15 amino acids long. The germline gives CDR1 SGHDT, CDR2 YYEEEE. V lost 0 bases and J 2 bases, leaving 11 bases between the germline ends.